This TCR beta chain was sequenced in a study of T cells after yellow fever vaccination. General study results and limits: Secondary responses were weaker yet peaked faster, day 5 versus 15.

The CDR3 has 15 residues. Germline CDR1 and CDR2: MRHNA and SNTAGT. TCRdb re-derived calls from the 5' RACE reads in MiXCR, one entry per CDR3 protein. In the table there are 25,000 to 30,000 distinct CDR3 sequences, around 4.3% of which are singletons. Worth noting for this clonotype: This may be a read error, as it is one base from a much larger clone.

The J gene is TRBJ2-3, the V gene TRBV6-4; TRBD1 matches at 7 bases. The sequencing here drew on PBMCs, either bulk or a sorted T-cell subset (CD4+, CD8+, memory, or dextramer-sorted; not recorded which), taken on the day of the yellow fever booster vaccination. This receptor was taken from a man in his late teens or twenties who received the YFV17D yellow fever vaccine. CDR3 in DNA: TGTGCCAGCAGTCAAGGACAGGCTAGCACAGATACGCAGTTTTTT. It encodes CASSQGQASTDTQFF.